What follows describes a single T cell receptor (beta chain). The data were obtained in a study of blood T cell repertoires in COVID-19. Study information: Acute and convalescent COVID-19 specimens originated in the United States, Italy and Spain. T cells, B-cell-depleted T cells, or PBMCs supplied cDNA or gDNA.

Original processing notes: Reference gene primer amplification in the assay estimated nucleated cell counts. Libraries were prepared by immunoSEQ multiplex PCR; TCRdb keeps only in-frame clonotypes and omits some of them. The V and J calls and clone size come from that table; D and trimming were worked out from the DNA. The table lists 65,000 to 75,000 clones, approximately 87% of them singletons, with 4.4% in the top ten. This CDR3 is 13 amino acids long. Trimming shortened V by 1 base and J by 5 bases, and 8 bases separated the two germline ends. Germline-derived CDR1 and CDR2 are SGHNT and YENEEA.

The source of this sequence is a man aged 45-65 years with active COVID-19. Sequenced: peripheral blood. The rearrangement links TRBV11-3 to TRBJ1-1; D gene unclear. The CDR3 DNA reads TGTGCCAGCAGCTTAGGAGGGTTTACTGAAGCTTTCTTT. This sequence encodes CASSLGGFTEAFF.